Below, 29 T cell receptor beta chains from the same sample are listed, as sequenced in a study of immune evolution from preneoplasia to lung adenocarcinoma (dated by TCRdb to 2020 to 2023). Library method: the immunoSEQ multiplex PCR assay. Entries here come from immuneACCESS through TCRdb and include only in-frame sequences with V and J called. Some clones fail to appear in such tables; in the studies checked, an unresolved V gene covers under half of the shortfall, and the cause of the remainder is unknown. The sample table lists approximately 5,000 clones, 86% of them with a count of one. The ten largest clonotypes hold around 3.4% of the sample. Source material: FFPE invasive lung adenocarcinoma tissue. What this sample's cell subset or site label stands for: frankly invasive lung adenocarcinoma (ADC). The receptor set was obtained from a person aged 50-75 years with lung adenocarcinoma.

Only one count was recorded for this clone. This chain uses TRBV19 with TRBJ2-7, with TRBD2 matching 10 bases. The CDR3 extends over 13 amino acids. V lost 5 bases, J lost 4 bases, and 2 bases stayed unmatched. Germline V gene data show CDR1 as LNHDA and CDR2 as SQIVND (reference sequence). The CDR3, as DNA: TGTGCCAGTAGTGGACTAGCGGAATACGAGCAGTACTTC. It translates to CASSGLAEYEQYF.

The chain uses TRBV2 and TRBJ2-3; 8 bases fit TRBD1. The CDR3 has 14 residues. Germline CDR1 reads SNHLY; CDR2 reads FYNNEI. V gave up 4 bases and J gave up 1 base; unmatched junction bases: 1. CDR3 in DNA: TGTGCCAGCAGTGGACAGGGGCGCACAGATACGCAGTATTTT. It yields the protein CASSGQGRTDTQYF.

V is TRBV15 and J is TRBJ1-1; the D gene is possibly TRBD1 (5 bases). CDR3 size: 15 residues. Germline V gives CDR1 LNHNV, CDR2 YYDKDF (reference sequence). Trimming stripped 0 bases from V and 1 base from J, with 9 bases between. Written as DNA, the CDR3 is TGTGCCACCAGCAGAGATGGCAGGGCGAACACTGAAGCTTTCTTT. Translated: CATSRDGRANTEAFF.

This clone showed up just a few times. The chain links TRBV30 to TRBJ1-5; D is ambiguous. Germline lookup yields CDR1 GTSNPN and CDR2 SVGIG (reference sequence). The CDR3 is 15 residues long. V lost 2 bases, J lost 0 bases, and 11 bases lay in between. CDR3 bases: TGTGCCTGGAGTTACAGCAGCAATAGCAATCAGCCCCAGCATTTT. Translated: CAWSYSSNSNQPQHF.

The rearrangement links TRBV7-2 to TRBJ1-2, with D possibly matching TRBD1 (5 bases). CDR1 is SGHTA, CDR2 FQGNSA, per germline. There are 14 residues in the CDR3. Trimming shortened V by 5 bases and J by 2 bases, and 12 bases separated the two germline ends. CDR3 nucleotides: TGTGCCAGCAGCCCGGCGGAGGGGAACTATGGCTACACCTTC. Residues: CASSPAEGNYGYTF.

This chain connects TRBV4-1 to TRBJ2-7; TRBD2 matches 10 bases. With 0 bases clipped from V and 1 base from J, the junction kept 3 bases outside the gene matches. The CDR3 contains 16 residues. The germline V gene has CDR1 MGHRA and CDR2 YSYEKL. The CDR3 protein is CASSQEGLASSYEQYF. The CDR3 DNA follows: TGCGCCAGCAGCCAAGAGGGACTAGCGTCATCCTACGAGCAGTACTTC.

The chain carries TRBV6-1 and TRBJ1-2; weak D call: TRBD1 (5 bases). Per the germline V gene, CDR1 is MNHNS and CDR2 is SASEGT. V shed 2 bases and J shed 5 bases, with 9 bases lying between them. CDR3 length: 13 residues. The CDR3 loop reads CASSERDSYGYTF. For the CDR3, the DNA is TGTGCCAGCAGTGAACGAGACAGTTATGGCTACACCTTC.

The chain combines TRBV27 with TRBJ1-2; no reliable D call. Germline V gene sequence: CDR1 MNHEY, CDR2 SMNVEV (reference sequence). Trimming cost V 5 bases and J 8 bases, with 9 bases left between them. This CDR3 comprises 11 residues. The DNA for the CDR3 is TGTGCCAGCAGTGGGTCCGCCGGCTACACCTTC. It yields the protein CASSGSAGYTF.

This clone has just a few counts. V usage is TRBV18 and J usage is TRBJ2-2; D possibly matches TRBD1 or TRBD2 (5 bases each). This CDR3 spans 17 amino acids. From germline, CDR1 is KGHSH and CDR2 LQKENI. V lost 3 bases and J 7 bases, leaving 21 bases between the germline ends. The CDR3 sequence is CASSPFRPGPSNGELFF. The CDR3 DNA reads as TGTGCCAGCTCACCTTTCAGGCCGGGGCCATCGAACGGGGAGCTGTTTTTT.

The chain couples TRBV25-1 to TRBJ1-1; 12 bases align to TRBD1. Germline trimming cut 6 bases from V and 9 bases from J; bases unmatched to any gene: 14. This CDR3 region has 16 residues. Germline CDR1 reads MGHDK; CDR2 reads SYGVNS. The CDR3 sequence is CASSQPGQGASGKAFF. In DNA, the CDR3 is TGTGCCAGCAGCCAACCGGGACAGGGGGCTTCGGGGAAAGCTTTCTTT.

The rearrangement uses TRBV7-6 and TRBJ2-1; 10 positions match TRBD2. The CDR3 is made up of 16 amino acids. Germline lookup yields CDR1 SGHVS and CDR2 FNYEAQ. The V gene end was trimmed by 5 bases and the J gene end by 4 bases; junction bases not matched to a gene: 8. Written as DNA, the CDR3 is TGTGCCAGCAGCAGAGCTAGCGGGGGCCCTTACAATGAGCAGTTCTTC. It specifies CASSRASGGPYNEQFF.

V gene TRBV11-3 combines with J gene TRBJ2-1; a weak D match, TRBD2 (6 bases). Trimming removed 5 bases at V and 9 bases at J, with 11 bases between. In germline, CDR1 is SGHNT, CDR2 YENEEA. The CDR3 extends over 12 amino acids. The DNA of the CDR3 is TGTGCCAGCAGCCCAGGAGGGAGTGAGCAGTTCTTC. This gives the protein CASSPGGSEQFF.

This clone showed up just a few times. The chain uses TRBV6-9 and TRBJ2-1; 11 bases fit TRBD2. V dropped 6 bases and J dropped 6; count of bases not matched to a gene: 4. The germline gives CDR1 MNHGY, CDR2 SVAAGI. This CDR3 has 14 residues. CDR3 loop: CASRLAGAGNEQFF. The CDR3 coding sequence is TGTGCCAGCAGACTAGCGGGAGCTGGCAATGAGCAGTTCTTC.

The genes are TRBV5-4 and TRBJ2-1; D gene unclear. The germline V gene has CDR1 SGHNT and CDR2 YYREEE (reference sequence). The CDR3 sequence is 18 residues long. Trimming took 1 base from V and 0 from J, leaving 17 bases between them. The DNA of the CDR3 is TGTGCCAGCAGCTTGTTTGACGGAAGAAGGAGCTCCTACAATGAGCAGTTCTTC. This gives the protein CASSLFDGRRSSYNEQFF. Full variable domain (remainder filled in from reference TRBV5-4 and TRBJ2-1): ETGVTQSPTHLIKTRGQQVTLRCSSQSGHNTVSWYQQALGQGPQFIFQYYREEENGRGNFPPRFSGLQFPNYSSELNVNALELDDSALYLCASSLFDGRRSSYNEQFFGPGTRLTVL.

The chain is built from TRBV21-1 and TRBJ2-7; the table's D call TRBD2 went unverified against the DNA. TRBV21-1 is a recognized pseudogene. This CDR3 has 17 residues. The CDR3 DNA is TGTGCCAGCAGCAAATCGACTAGCGGGGGCCTTACCTACGAGCAGTACTTC. It codes for CASSKSTSGGLTYEQYF.

The chain employs TRBV7-7 and TRBJ2-2; TRBD1 matches 8 bases. CDR3 length: 15 amino acids. With 6 bases clipped from V and 3 bases from J, the junction kept 6 bases outside the gene matches. Germline-derived CDR1 and CDR2 are SSHAT and FNYEAQ (reference sequence). The CDR3 loop reads CASSPGQGYTGELFF. In nucleotides, the CDR3 is TGTGCCAGCAGTCCTGGACAGGGTTACACCGGGGAGCTGTTTTTT.

The chain is built from TRBV6-1 and TRBJ1-5; no clear D. Trimming removed 5 bases from V and 2 bases from J, with 10 bases in between. CDR3 size: 14 residues. The germline gives CDR1 MNHNS, CDR2 SASEGT. Here the CDR3 DNA reads TGTGCCAGCAGTCGTGAGAGGGGCAATCAGCCCCAGCATTTT. Translated: CASSRERGNQPQHF.

The rearrangement links TRBV29-1 to TRBJ2-1, with a weak D call TRBD1 (6 bases). CDR1 and CDR2 from the germline V gene are SQVTM and ANQGSEA. The V and J ends lost 1 base and 0 bases respectively, with 13 bases between them. The CDR3 has 16 amino acids. As DNA, the CDR3 is TGCAGCGTTGAAGCTCCCGACAGGAGCTCCTACAATGAGCAGTTCTTC. Its protein product is CSVEAPDRSSYNEQFF.

This chain joins TRBV5-6 and TRBJ1-4; a possible D gene is TRBD1 (6 bases). Trimming left V 3 bases short and J 8 bases short, with 23 bases between. The germline CDR1 and CDR2 sequences are SGHDT and YYEEEE. There are 17 residues in the CDR3. This CDR3 reads CASSSRQANLPREKLFF. Here the CDR3 DNA reads TGTGCCAGCAGCTCGAGACAGGCGAATCTCCCGAGGGAAAAACTGTTTTTT. Supplemented by reference TRBV5-6 and TRBJ1-4, the full variable domain reads DAGVTQSPTHLIKTRGQQVTLRCSPKSGHDTVSWYQQALGQGPQFIFQYYEEEERQRGNFPDRFSGHQFPNYSSELNVNALLLGDSALYLCASSSRQANLPREKLFFGSGTQLSVL.

The rearrangement joins TRBV28 to TRBJ1-2, with 11 nucleotides matching TRBD1. CDR1 and CDR2 from the germline V gene are MDHEN and SYDVKM. The CDR3 extends over 15 amino acids. Trimming cost V 5 bases and J 4 bases; bases outside gene matches: 6. CDR3 amino acids: CASSPRDRGSYGYTF. The CDR3 DNA reads TGTGCCAGCAGTCCTAGGGACAGGGGGTCCTATGGCTACACCTTC.

The V call is TRBV2, the J call TRBJ1-1, with D unclear. The CDR3 runs to 14 residues. The germline V gene has CDR1 SNHLY and CDR2 FYNNEI. Trimming took 8 bases from V and 2 from J, leaving 15 bases between them. CDR3 nucleotides: TGTGCCAGCTTAGATGAGACGGGCAACACTGAAGCTTTCTTT. Its protein product is CASLDETGNTEAFF.

The CDR3 spells CASSLGQVGQPQHF. The CDR3 region has the DNA TGTGCCAGCAGTTTAGGACAGGTCGGACAGCCCCAGCATTTT. The chain has TRBV28 and TRBJ1-5; 7 nucleotides agree with TRBD1. V gave up 2 bases and J gave up 7 bases; unmatched junction bases: 5. The CDR3 spans 14 residues. The germline CDR1 and CDR2 sequences are MDHEN and SYDVKM.

CDR3 nucleotides: TGTGCCAGCAGCCCTATTACGAACACCGGGGAGCTGTTTTTT. This sequence encodes CASSPITNTGELFF. The rearrangement links TRBV11-2 to TRBJ2-2; D is ambiguous. Germline CDR1 is SGHAT and CDR2 is FQNNGV. This CDR3 is built from 14 residues. The V end lost 5 bases, the J end lost 0 bases, and 7 bases lay between the germline ends. Full variable domain (rest looked up from reference TRBV11-2 and TRBJ2-2): EAGVAQSPRYKIIEKRQSVAFWCNPISGHATLYWYQQILGQGPKLLIQFQNNGVVDDSQLPKDRFSAERLKGVDSTLKIQPAKLEDSAVYLCASSPITNTGELFFGEGSRLTVL.

The V and J genes are TRBV6-6 and TRBJ2-7; 8 bases map to TRBD1. Per germline, CDR1 MNHNY and CDR2 SVGAGI (reference sequence). CDR3 size: 13 residues. Trimming removed 11 bases from V and 5 bases from J; junction bases left unmatched: 11. The CDR3 bases are TGTGCCGGAAAGACAGGGGAGGCTAACGAGCAGTACTTC. Encoded protein: CAGKTGEANEQYF.

The J gene is TRBJ1-1, the V gene TRBV15; D unresolved. Looked up from germline, CDR1 is LNHNV and CDR2 is YYDKDF (reference sequence). V was trimmed by 0 bases and J by 3 bases, leaving 2 bases between them. This CDR3 is 12 amino acids long. CDR3 nucleotides: TGTGCCACCAGCAGAGACGACACTGAAGCTTTCTTT. Protein product: CATSRDDTEAFF.

V usage is TRBV7-9 and J usage is TRBJ2-2, with 7 nucleotides matching TRBD2. Germline loops: CDR1 SEHNR, CDR2 FQNEAQ (reference sequence). CDR3 size: 15 residues. V lost 7 bases to trimming and J lost 1 base; unmatched junction nucleotides: 6. The CDR3 region is CASMSSGVNTGELFF. CDR3 DNA: TGTGCCAGCATGTCTAGCGGTGTGAACACCGGGGAGCTGTTTTTT. Based on the CDR3 plus reference TRBV7-9 and TRBJ2-2, the full variable domain is DTGVSQNPRHKITKRGQNVTFRCDPISEHNRLYWYRQTLGQGPEFLTYFQNEAQLEKSRLLSDRFSAERPKGSFSTLEIQRTEQGDSAMYLCASMSSGVNTGELFFGEGSRLTVL.

The chain links TRBV11-3 to TRBJ2-3; possible D gene TRBD2, 6 bases. Germline-derived CDR1 and CDR2 are SGHNT and YENEEA. V lost 0 bases, J lost 0 bases, and 13 bases lay in between. The CDR3 sequence is 17 residues long. The CDR3 region has the DNA TGTGCCAGCAGCTTAGAGATCGCGGGACCTAGCACAGATACGCAGTATTTT. Translation: CASSLEIAGPSTDTQYF.

The V and J genes are TRBV5-1 and TRBJ1-2; TRBD1 agrees at 10 bases. This CDR3 has 15 residues. V lost 2 bases and J lost 7; bases outside the gene matches: 8. Per the germline V gene, CDR1 is SGHRS and CDR2 is YFSETQ. The CDR3, as DNA: TGCGCCAGCAGCTTAAATCCCGACAGGGGGCCTGGCTACACCTTC. Its translation: CASSLNPDRGPGYTF.

The V and J genes are TRBV18 and TRBJ2-7; TRBD2 agrees at 12 bases. In germline, CDR1 is KGHSH, CDR2 LQKENI. The CDR3 length is 16 residues. V shed 3 bases, J shed 5 bases, and the junction held 8 bases outside the gene matches. CDR3 bases: TGTGCCAGCTCACCGGCTAGCGGGAGGGCCTTGAACGAGCAGTACTTC. As protein: CASSPASGRALNEQYF.